This T cell receptor beta chain was found in a study of shared clonotypes between healthy human individuals. The repertoire was sequenced with immunoSEQ multiplex PCR; TCRdb's copy has only in-frame clones and lacks some. The repertoire holds 1.5 million to 2.5 million clones, with approximately 94% as singletons. In the naive CD8 group, cells lacked CD45RO and were positively selected for CCR7, so terminally differentiated effector memory CD45RA+ cells were left out. Sequenced sample: naive CD8+ T cells sorted from blood. The receptor was isolated from a man aged 18 to 29 in good health.

CDR3 in amino acids: CASSYGSGQYF. DNA of the CDR3: TGTGCCAGCAGTTACGGAAGTGGCCAGTACTTC. The chain joins TRBV6-5 to TRBJ2-5, with D unresolved. V was shortened by 2 bases and J by 10 bases, with 8 bases between the two germline ends. The CDR3 spans 11 residues. The germline V gene has CDR1 MNHEY and CDR2 SVGAGI.